The clone carrying this T cell receptor (beta chain) was recorded once. These data originate in a study of T cell clonotyping in hematopoietic cell transplantation. Profiled with immunoSEQ multiplex PCR; TCRdb holds only in-frame clones, not every one. In the table there are approximately 2,000 clones, roughly 94% of which are singletons. Per the germline V gene, CDR1 is SGHKS and CDR2 is YYEKEE (reference sequence). V shed 5 bases and J shed 0 bases, with 15 bases lying between them. The CDR3 covers 16 residues. Input material: peripheral blood mononuclear cells. The clonotype originates from a man in his forties or fifties in good health. Some clones in this sample may be carry-over from other donors' samples. This chain links TRBV5-5 with TRBJ2-1, with D hard to call. For the CDR3, the DNA is TGTGCCAGCAGGTTTTCCCTCGCCAGCTCCTACAATGAGCAGTTCTTC. It encodes CASRFSLASSYNEQFF. The full variable domain, with the rest looked up from reference TRBV5-5 and TRBJ2-1, is DAGVTQSPTHLIKTRGQQVTLRCSPISGHKSVSWYQQVLGQGPQFIFQYYEKEERGRGNFPDRFSARQFPNYSSELNVNALLLGDSALYLCASRFSLASSYNEQFFGPGTRLTVL.